Only a few counts were recorded for the clone carrying this T cell receptor (beta chain). This sample was taken from a study of T cells in Graves' hyperthyroidism and ophthalmopathy. Study-wide context: Initial diagnosis, before any treatment, was when peripheral blood was collected.

Amplification yielded TCR beta CDR3 regions, with RNA transcripts as the source. HTBI primers drove first-round RT-PCR of the TCR CDR3. TCRdb re-derived calls from the multiplex PCR reads in MiXCR, one entry per CDR3 protein. The sample shows about 480,000 distinct CDR3 sequences, 24% of them seen only once. Germline V gene sequence: CDR1 KGHSH, CDR2 LQKENI. The trim removed 4 bases at V and 10 bases at J, leaving 7 bases unmatched. The CDR3 is 15 amino acids. This sequence was found in a woman in her twenties or thirties with Graves' ophthalmopathy. The chain has TRBV18 and TRBJ1-6, with 10 bases aligning to TRBD1. The sequenced sample consisted of blood. Here the CDR3 reads CASSLGTGVGSPLHF. The CDR3 nucleotides are TGTGCCAGCTCACTAGGGACAGGGGTCGGATCACCCCTCCACTTT.